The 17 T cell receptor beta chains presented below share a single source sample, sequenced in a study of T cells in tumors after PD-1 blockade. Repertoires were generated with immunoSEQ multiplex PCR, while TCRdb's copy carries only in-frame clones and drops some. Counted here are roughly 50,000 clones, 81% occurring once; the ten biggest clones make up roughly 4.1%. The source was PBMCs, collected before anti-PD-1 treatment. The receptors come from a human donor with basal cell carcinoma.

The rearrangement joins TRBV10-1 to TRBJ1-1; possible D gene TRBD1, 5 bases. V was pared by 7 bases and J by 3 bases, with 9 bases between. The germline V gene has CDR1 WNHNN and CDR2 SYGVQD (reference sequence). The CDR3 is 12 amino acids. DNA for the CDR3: TGCGCCAGCAAAGGGGTAGACACTGAAGCTTTCTTT. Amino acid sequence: CASKGVDTEAFF.

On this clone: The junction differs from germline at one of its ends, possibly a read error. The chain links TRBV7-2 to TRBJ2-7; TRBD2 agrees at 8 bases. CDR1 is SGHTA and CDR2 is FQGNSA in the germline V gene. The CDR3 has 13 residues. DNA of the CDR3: TGTGCCAGCAGCTACGCCGGGACTAGAGGCCCAGACTTC. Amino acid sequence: CASSYAGTRGPDF. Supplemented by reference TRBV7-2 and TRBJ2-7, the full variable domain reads GAGVSQSPSNKVTEKGKDVELRCDPISGHTALYWYRQSLGQGLEFLIYFQGNSAPDKSGLPSDRFSAERTGGSVSTLTIQRTQQEDSAVYLCASSYAGTRGPDFGPGTRLTVT.

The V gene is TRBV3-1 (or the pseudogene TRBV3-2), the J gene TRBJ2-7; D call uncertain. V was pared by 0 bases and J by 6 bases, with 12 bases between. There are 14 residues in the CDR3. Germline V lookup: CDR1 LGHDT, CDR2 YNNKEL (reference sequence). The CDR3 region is CASSQEIAPSEQYF. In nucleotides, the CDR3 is TGTGCCAGCAGCCAAGAAATAGCCCCCAGCGAGCAGTACTTC.

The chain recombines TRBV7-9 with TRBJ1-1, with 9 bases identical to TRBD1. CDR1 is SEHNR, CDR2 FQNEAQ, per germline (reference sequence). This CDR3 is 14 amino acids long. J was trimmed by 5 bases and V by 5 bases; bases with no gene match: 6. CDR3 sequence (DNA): TGTGCCAGCAGCGCCACAGGGGGCTGGACTGAAGCTTTCTTT. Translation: CASSATGGWTEAFF. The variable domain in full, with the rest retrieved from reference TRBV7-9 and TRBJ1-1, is DTGVSQNPRHKITKRGQNVTFRCDPISEHNRLYWYRQTLGQGPEFLTYFQNEAQLEKSRLLSDRFSAERPKGSFSTLEIQRTEQGDSAMYLCASSATGGWTEAFFGQGTRLTVV.

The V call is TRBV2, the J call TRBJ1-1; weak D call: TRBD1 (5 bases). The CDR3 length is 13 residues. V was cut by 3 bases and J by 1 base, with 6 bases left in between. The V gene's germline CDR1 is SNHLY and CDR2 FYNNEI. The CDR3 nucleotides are TGTGCCAGCAGTGATCAGGGGAACACTGAAGCTTTCTTT. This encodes CASSDQGNTEAFF.

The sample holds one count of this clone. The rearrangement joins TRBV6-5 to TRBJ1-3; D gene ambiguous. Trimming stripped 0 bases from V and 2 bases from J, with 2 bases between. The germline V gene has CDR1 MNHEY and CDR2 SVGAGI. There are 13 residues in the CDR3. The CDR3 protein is CASSYSTGNTIYF. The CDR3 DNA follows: TGTGCCAGCAGTTACTCGACTGGAAACACCATATATTTT.

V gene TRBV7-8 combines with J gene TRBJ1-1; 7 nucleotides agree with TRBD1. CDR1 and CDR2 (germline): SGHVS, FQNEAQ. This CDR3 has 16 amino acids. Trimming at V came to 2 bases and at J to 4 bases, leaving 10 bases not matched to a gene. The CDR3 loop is CASSLRRQGGVTEAFF. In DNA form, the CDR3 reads TGTGCCAGCAGCTTACGACGACAGGGAGGGGTCACTGAAGCTTTCTTT.

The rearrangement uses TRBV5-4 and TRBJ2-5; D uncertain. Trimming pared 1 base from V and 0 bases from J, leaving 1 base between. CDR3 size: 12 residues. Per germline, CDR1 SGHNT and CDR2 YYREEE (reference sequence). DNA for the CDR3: TGTGCCAGCAGCTTGAACCAAGAGACCCAGTACTTC. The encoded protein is CASSLNQETQYF.

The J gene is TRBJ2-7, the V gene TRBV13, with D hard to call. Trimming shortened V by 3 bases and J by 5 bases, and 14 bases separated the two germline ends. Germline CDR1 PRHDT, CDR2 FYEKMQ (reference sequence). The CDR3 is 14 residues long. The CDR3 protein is CASSFGPPINEQYF. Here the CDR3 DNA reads TGTGCCAGCAGCTTCGGACCACCGATCAACGAGCAGTACTTC.

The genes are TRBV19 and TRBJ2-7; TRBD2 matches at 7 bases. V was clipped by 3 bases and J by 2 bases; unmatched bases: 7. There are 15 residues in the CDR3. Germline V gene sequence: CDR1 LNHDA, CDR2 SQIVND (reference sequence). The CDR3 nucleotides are TGTGCCAGTAGTATGGGTGCGGGGACTACCTACGAGCAGTACTTC. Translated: CASSMGAGTTYEQYF.

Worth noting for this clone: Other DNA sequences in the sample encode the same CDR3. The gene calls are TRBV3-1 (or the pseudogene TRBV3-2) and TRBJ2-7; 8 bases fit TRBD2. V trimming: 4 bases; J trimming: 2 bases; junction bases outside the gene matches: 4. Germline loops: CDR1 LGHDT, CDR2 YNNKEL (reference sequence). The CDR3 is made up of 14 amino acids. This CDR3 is CASSPSGRAYEQYF. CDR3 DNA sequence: TGTGCCAGCAGCCCTAGCGGGCGCGCCTACGAGCAGTACTTC.

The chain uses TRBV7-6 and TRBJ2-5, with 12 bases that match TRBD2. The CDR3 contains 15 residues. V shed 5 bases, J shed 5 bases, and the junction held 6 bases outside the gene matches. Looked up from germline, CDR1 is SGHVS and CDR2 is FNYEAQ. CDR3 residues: CASSQRLAGVETQYF. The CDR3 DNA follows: TGTGCCAGCAGCCAACGACTAGCGGGGGTGGAGACCCAGTACTTC.

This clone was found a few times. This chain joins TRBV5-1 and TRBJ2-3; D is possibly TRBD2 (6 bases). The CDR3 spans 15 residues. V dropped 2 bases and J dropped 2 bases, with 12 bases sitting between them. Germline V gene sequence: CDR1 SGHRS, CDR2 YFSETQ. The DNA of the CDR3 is TGCGCCAGCAGCTTACCCGGGGGAGACACAGATACGCAGTATTTT. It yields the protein CASSLPGGDTDTQYF.

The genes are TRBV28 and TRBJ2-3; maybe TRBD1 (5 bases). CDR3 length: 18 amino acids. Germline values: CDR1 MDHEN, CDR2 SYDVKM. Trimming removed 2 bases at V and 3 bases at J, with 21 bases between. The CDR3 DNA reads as TGTGCCAGCAGTTTAGGCGTGTATCAGGGCGGTCGTACAGATACGCAGTATTTT. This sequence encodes CASSLGVYQGGRTDTQYF.

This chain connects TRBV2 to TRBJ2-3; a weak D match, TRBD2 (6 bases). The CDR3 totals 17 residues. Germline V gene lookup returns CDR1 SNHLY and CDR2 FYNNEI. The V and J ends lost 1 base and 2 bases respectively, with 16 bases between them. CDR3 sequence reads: CASSEVYPGGATDTQYF. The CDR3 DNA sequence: TGTGCCAGCAGTGAAGTTTACCCCGGGGGAGCCACAGATACGCAGTATTTT.

CDR3 protein: CASRGSGELFF. The CDR3 DNA sequence: TGTGCCAGCAGGGGGTCAGGGGAGCTGTTTTTT. The chain joins TRBV6-5 to TRBJ2-2; D is ambiguous. V was trimmed by 6 bases and J by 8 bases, leaving 7 bases between them. The CDR3 has 11 amino acids. CDR1 MNHEY and CDR2 SVGAGI come from the germline V gene.

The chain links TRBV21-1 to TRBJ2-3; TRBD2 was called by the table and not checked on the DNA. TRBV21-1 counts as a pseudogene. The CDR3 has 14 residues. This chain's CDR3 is CASSQRGRGDTQYF. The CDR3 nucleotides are TGTGCCAGCAGTCAGCGGGGGCGGGGAGATACGCAGTATTTT.